A selection of T cell receptor beta chains follows, all from one sample in a study of somatic mutations in cytotoxic T cells in rheumatoid arthritis. The method was immunoSEQ multiplex PCR; TCRdb's version includes in-frame clones alone and lacks a portion of them. The sample gives 16,000 or so clones, more than 70% of which show up once; around 21% is in the top ten. Sequencing input: CD8+ T cells sorted from blood. The receptors stem from an adult with rheumatoid arthritis. The CDR3 runs from the conserved cysteine through the conserved F or W. Each record gives: clone size, D gene, V gene, J gene, CDR3 DNA, CDR3 protein. D genes are given only for firm matches. A clone size is listed for some rows: how often the clone was seen (once, few, many), or a class if it is expanded.

>.|.|TRBV28|TRBJ1-5
TGTGCCAGCAGTCCTGGACAGAATCAGCCCCAGCATTTT
CASSPGQNQPQHF
>.|.|TRBV5-5|TRBJ2-7
TGTGCCAGCAGCATGGACAGCTACGAGCAGTACTTC
CASSMDSYEQYF
>.|TRBD1|TRBV5-4|TRBJ1-6
TGTGCCAGCAGCCCGGTCAGGGGGAATTCACCCCTCCACTTT
CASSPVRGNSPLHF
>.|TRBD2|TRBV28|TRBJ2-7
TGTGCCAGCAGCCTGGGACTAGCGGTATACGAGCAGTACTTC
CASSLGLAVYEQYF
>.|.|TRBV9|TRBJ2-1
TGTGCCAGCAGCGTAGCTGTGGGGGAGCCCTACAATGAGCAGTTCTTC
CASSVAVGEPYNEQFF
>.|TRBD1|TRBV29-1|TRBJ2-2
TGCAGCGTTGGTGGTACAGGGGGTCTTACCGGGGAGCTGTTTTTT
CSVGGTGGLTGELFF
>.|TRBD1|TRBV19|TRBJ1-5
TGTGCCAGTAGCCCAGGGGGTTATCAGCCCCAGCATTTT
CASSPGGYQPQHF
>once|.|TRBV5-8|TRBJ1-2
TGTGCCAGCAGCCCCCTTGGGAGGGGGTCTTTTGGCTACACCTTC
CASSPLGRGSFGYTF
>.|.|TRBV7-9|TRBJ2-7
TGTGCCAGCAGCTCAGGGGGACTCGGGAGGAACTCCTACGAGCAGTACTTC
CASSSGGLGRNSYEQYF
>.|TRBD1|TRBV7-8|TRBJ1-1
TGTGCCAGCAGCTTAGGGACAGGGTCGGGCACTGAAGCTTTCTTT
CASSLGTGSGTEAFF
>.|.|TRBV29-1|TRBJ1-1
TGCAGCGTATACAGGGAGAACACTGAAGCTTTCTTT
CSVYRENTEAFF
>.|TRBD1|TRBV29-1|TRBJ2-3
TGCAGCGTTGAACCCGGGACAGGGAGATTTGTAGATACGCAGTATTTT
CSVEPGTGRFVDTQYF
>.|TRBD1|TRBV18|TRBJ1-1
TGTGCCAGCTCACCCCGGGACAGGGGGCCGCACACTGAAGCTTTCTTT
CASSPRDRGPHTEAFF
>.|.|TRBV4-1|TRBJ1-5
TGCGCCAGCAGCCAAGGATATCCGTATCAGCCCCAGCATTTT
CASSQGYPYQPQHF
>.|.|TRBV19|TRBJ1-1
TGTGCCAGTAGTATAGGAGGCATGAACACTGAAGCTTTCTTT
CASSIGGMNTEAFF
>few|.|TRBV9|TRBJ1-1
TGTGCCAGCAGCGTAGGAAAGGCGAACACTGAAGCTTTCTTT
CASSVGKANTEAFF